This TCR beta chain was sequenced in a study of shared clonotypes between healthy human individuals. V lost 5 bases to trimming and J lost 3 bases, with 5 bases between them. Per the germline V gene, CDR1 is MNHEY and CDR2 is SMNVEV (reference sequence). This CDR3 region has 12 residues. Whole-study results and caveats: Around 5% of naive CD4 clonotypes were shared across four donors. The sole specimen, blood, was sampled, and tissue repertoires likely differ.

Each subset's genomic DNA was split evenly across several immunoSEQ plates. Source study methods: Filtering differed for immunoSEQ, which gave only junction sequences without quality scores. TCRdb keeps only in-frame clones here, not all; method: immunoSEQ multiplex PCR. V and J calls and clone size are as listed in that table; D and trimming were resolved from the DNA. Of 630,000 or so clones in the sample, 95% to 98% were seen once. In the case of this clone: Its antigen is as yet unknown.

Terminally differentiated effector memory CD45RA+ cells were excluded from the naive CD8 cells, which were CD45RO-negative and positively selected for CCR7. The sequence was collected from a man aged 25-40 years in good health. Sequencing was carried out using naive CD8+ T cells sorted from blood. The rearrangement joins TRBV27 to TRBJ2-1; unclear D gene. The CDR3, as DNA: TGTGCCAGCAGTCAAAACTACAATGAGCAGTTCTTC. Translating gives CASSQNYNEQFF.